This TCR beta chain was sequenced for a study of T-cell reconstitution after alpha-beta-depleted transplantation in children. The germline CDR1 and CDR2 sequences are MDHEN and SYDVKM. The CDR3 runs to 12 residues. Trimming cost V 3 bases and J 5 bases, with 8 bases left between them. Preparation of the TCRbeta library used unique molecular identifiers. TCRdb recomputed calls from the PCR reads with MiXCR, one row per CDR3 protein. The sample records some 340,000 distinct CDR3 sequences, about 9.4% being singletons. This clonotype was seen ten or more times. J is TRBJ2-7 and V is TRBV28; D uncertain. This clonotype originated in a human donor who donated a stem cell graft to a child with acute lymphoblastic leukemia. The sequences come from PBMCs from the stem cell graft donor, collected from the stem cell graft. In nucleotides, the CDR3 is TGTGCCAGCAGTTTGCCCGGGCACGAGCAGTACTTC. Translated: CASSLPGHEQYF. The variable domain in full, with the rest retrieved from reference TRBV28 and TRBJ2-7, is DVKVTQSSRYLVKRTGEKVFLECVQDMDHENMFWYRQDPGLGLRLIYFSYDVKMKEKGDIPEGYSVSREKKERFSLILESASTNQTSMYLCASSLPGHEQYFGPGTRLTVT.